The 29 T cell receptor beta chains below come from one sample, sequenced in a study of pediatric ulcerative colitis. Sequenced by immunoSEQ multiplex PCR; TCRdb stores in-frame clones only, minus some. The table has over 45,000 clones, more than 60% seen once. During colonoscopy, one to two rectal pinch biopsies were collected. Sequenced material: gut tissue. These TCRs come from a girl aged 5-17 years with moderate ulcerative colitis.

The chain joins TRBV7-3 to TRBJ2-5; 10 nucleotides line up with TRBD2. The V and J ends lost 5 bases and 3 bases, in that order; junction bases with no gene match: 6. CDR1 is SGHTA, CDR2 FQGTGA, per germline. The CDR3 is 15 amino acids. This CDR3 is CASSPERGGEETQYF. The DNA for the CDR3 is TGTGCCAGCAGCCCGGAGCGGGGGGGCGAAGAGACCCAGTACTTC. Using reference TRBV7-3 and TRBJ2-5 for the parts outside the CDR3, the full variable domain is GAGVSQTPSNKVTEKGKYVELRCDPISGHTALYWYRQSLGQGPEFLIYFQGTGAADDSGLPNDRFFAVRPEGSVSTLKIQRTERGDSAVYLCASSPERGGEETQYFGPGTRLLVL.

The rearrangement links TRBV7-9 to TRBJ2-1, with 14 nucleotides matching TRBD2. After removal of 5 bases from V and 8 bases from J, the junction contained 8 bases not matched to a gene. There are 16 residues in the CDR3. In germline, CDR1 is SEHNR, CDR2 FQNEAQ (reference sequence). The CDR3 is CASSPAGLAGVYEQFF. The CDR3 coding sequence is TGTGCCAGCAGCCCCGCGGGACTAGCGGGAGTCTATGAGCAGTTCTTC.

V is TRBV29-1 and J is TRBJ2-1; D might be TRBD2 (5 bases). V lost 3 bases to trimming and J lost 5 bases, with 11 bases between them. This CDR3 region has 13 residues. Germline CDR1 reads SQVTM; CDR2 reads ANQGSEA. The CDR3 DNA follows: TGCAGCGTTGACTTGGTCGGGAACAATGAGCAGTTCTTC. This gives the protein CSVDLVGNNEQFF.

The genes are TRBV28 and TRBJ2-7, with D tentatively TRBD2 (5 bases). The CDR3 contains 12 residues. Germline V gives CDR1 MDHEN, CDR2 SYDVKM. Trimming removed 6 bases from V and 6 bases from J, with 12 bases in between. The CDR3 reads CASSPGGGEQYF. The DNA of the CDR3 is TGTGCCAGCAGCCCTGGAGGCGGCGAGCAGTACTTC. Full variable domain (remainder filled in from reference TRBV28 and TRBJ2-7): DVKVTQSSRYLVKRTGEKVFLECVQDMDHENMFWYRQDPGLGLRLIYFSYDVKMKEKGDIPEGYSVSREKKERFSLILESASTNQTSMYLCASSPGGGEQYFGPGTRLTVT.

This clone has a single count. The V gene is TRBV5-1, the J gene TRBJ1-3; no firm D call. The CDR3 covers 16 residues. Germline V gene lookup returns CDR1 SGHRS and CDR2 YFSETQ. Trimming removed 0 bases from V and 2 bases from J, with 12 bases in between. DNA for the CDR3: TGCGCCAGCAGCTTGGACGGAATCACGCCTGGAAACACCATATATTTT. Protein product: CASSLDGITPGNTIYF.

V usage is TRBV30 and J usage is TRBJ1-2; D gene uncertain. Germline V gene lookup returns CDR1 GTSNPN and CDR2 SVGIG (reference sequence). V was trimmed by 7 bases and J by 4 bases, leaving 13 bases between them. The CDR3 loop spans 12 amino acids. The CDR3: CALAPGGYGYTF. CDR3 nucleotide sequence: TGTGCCTTGGCTCCTGGAGGCTATGGCTACACCTTC.

This clone was detected a few times. V is TRBV7-2 and J is TRBJ2-7; a weak D match, TRBD1 (6 bases). V lost 5 bases to trimming and J lost 2 bases, with 7 bases between them. The CDR3 spans 12 residues. CDR1 is SGHTA and CDR2 is FQGNSA in the germline V gene. The CDR3 is CASSPGAYEQYF. CDR3 nucleotides: TGTGCCAGCAGCCCAGGGGCCTACGAGCAGTACTTC.

This clone has a single count. The chain uses TRBV27 and TRBJ2-7, with 14 bases matching TRBD2. The germline V gene encodes CDR1 MNHEY and CDR2 SMNVEV (reference sequence). The trim removed 3 bases at V and 9 bases at J, leaving 13 bases unmatched. CDR3 size: 17 residues. The DNA of the CDR3 is TGTGCCAGCAGTTTCCAAATTCCGGGACTAGCGGGAGCATGGCAGTACTTC. This sequence encodes CASSFQIPGLAGAWQYF.

The chain combines TRBV4-1 with TRBJ2-5; TRBD2 matches 12 bases. Germline V gene data show CDR1 as MGHRA and CDR2 as YSYEKL. Unmatched junction bases numbered 7, after V lost 4 bases and J lost 7 bases. There are 15 residues in the CDR3. This CDR3 reads CASSPTSGGPGTQYF. The CDR3 nucleotides are TGCGCCAGCAGCCCGACTAGCGGGGGTCCTGGGACCCAGTACTTC.

The V call is TRBV5-1, the J call TRBJ2-5; a weak D match, TRBD1 (6 bases). Trimming cost V 4 bases and J 5 bases, with 15 bases left between them. The length of the CDR3 is 14 residues. Germline-derived CDR1 and CDR2 are SGHRS and YFSETQ. The CDR3 DNA sequence: TGCGCCAGCAGCCATCAGGGGCTGGAGGAGACCCAGTACTTC. This translates into CASSHQGLEETQYF.

This chain joins TRBV19 and TRBJ2-1; 9 nucleotides agree with TRBD2. CDR1 is LNHDA, CDR2 SQIVND, per germline (reference sequence). The V and J ends lost 2 bases and 4 bases, in that order; junction bases with no gene match: 0. The CDR3 is made up of 14 amino acids. The CDR3 reads CASSILAGYNEQFF. CDR3 DNA sequence: TGTGCCAGTAGTATACTAGCGGGATACAATGAGCAGTTCTTC.

This clone was detected once. The chain combines TRBV9 with TRBJ2-7, with D possibly TRBD2 on 7 matching bases. CDR1 and CDR2 (germline): SGDLS, YYNGEE. Trimming removed 7 bases at V and 7 bases at J, with 12 bases between. CDR3 length: 11 amino acids. The CDR3 spells CASGGAYEQYF. As DNA, the CDR3 is TGTGCCAGCGGGGGGGCATATGAGCAGTACTTC.

J is TRBJ2-2 and V is TRBV7-8, with D perhaps assigned TRBD1 or TRBD2 (5 bases each). V gave up 1 base and J gave up 0 bases, with 9 bases separating them. The CDR3 totals 16 residues. CDR1 is SGHVS, CDR2 FQNEAQ, per germline. The CDR3 loop is CASSLGRGPNTGELFF. The CDR3 DNA is TGTGCCAGCAGCTTAGGACGGGGCCCGAACACCGGGGAGCTGTTTTTT.

The chain joins TRBV7-2 to TRBJ1-2; D uncertain. The germline V and J ends were trimmed by 1 base and 7 bases, with 10 bases remaining between them. Per germline, CDR1 SGHTA and CDR2 FQGNSA. CDR3 length: 13 residues. In DNA, the CDR3 is TGTGCCAGCAGCTTAGGCCGTAGGGCTGGCTACACCTTC. Its translation is CASSLGRRAGYTF.

This clone was detected once. The V gene is TRBV28, the J gene TRBJ1-4, with D unclear. CDR1 and CDR2 (germline): MDHEN, SYDVKM. The CDR3 has 14 amino acids. Trimming removed 8 bases at V and 0 bases at J, with 10 bases between. The CDR3 protein is CASLGDPTNEKLFF. The CDR3 region has the DNA TGTGCCAGCTTAGGTGATCCAACTAATGAAAAACTGTTTTTT.

This chain connects TRBV4-2 to TRBJ2-2, with a weak D call TRBD1 (7 bases). V dropped 2 bases and J dropped 4 bases, with 17 bases sitting between them. CDR1 and CDR2 (germline): LGHNA, YNFKEQ. There are 17 residues in the CDR3. Here the CDR3 reads CASSQSRGTEITGELFF. CDR3 nucleotides: TGTGCCAGCAGCCAATCCCGCGGGACAGAGATCACCGGGGAGCTGTTTTTT.

J is TRBJ2-2 and V is TRBV2, with D tentatively TRBD2 (6 bases). CDR1 and CDR2 (germline): SNHLY, FYNNEI. The CDR3 loop spans 13 amino acids. V lost 1 base to trimming and J lost 8 bases, with 8 bases between them. CDR3 loop: CASSEEAGGELFF. CDR3 coding DNA: TGTGCCAGCAGTGAAGAGGCGGGGGGGGAGCTGTTTTTT. Complete variable domain (other parts from reference TRBV2 and TRBJ2-2): EPEVTQTPSHQVTQMGQEVILRCVPISNHLYFYWYRQILGQKVEFLVSFYNNEISEKSEIFDDQFSVERPDGSNFTLKIRSTKLEDSAMYFCASSEEAGGELFFGEGSRLTVL.

J is TRBJ1-2 and V is TRBV6-5; no definite D call. Germline CDR1 MNHEY, CDR2 SVGAGI. The CDR3 is 13 amino acids. V lost 6 bases, J lost 9 bases, and 17 bases lay in between. CDR3 DNA sequence: TGTGCCAGCAGACGCACGGTCCTTGATAGCTACACCTTC. Its translation is CASRRTVLDSYTF.

This sequence joins TRBV10-2 and TRBJ1-6, with 7 bases lining up with TRBD1. V shed 4 bases and J 10 bases; nucleotides not matched to a gene: 10. The CDR3 is made up of 15 amino acids. Germline values: CDR1 WSHSY, CDR2 SAAADI. In DNA form, the CDR3 reads TGCGCCAGCAGTGCGGACAGGCCGGAGCTGTCACCCCTCCACTTT. Amino acids: CASSADRPELSPLHF.

V usage is TRBV7-2 and J usage is TRBJ2-5; D may be TRBD1 (5 bases). This CDR3 is built from 14 residues. Germline CDR1 reads SGHTA; CDR2 reads FQGNSA. V lost 2 bases and J 1 base, leaving 8 bases between the germline ends. The CDR3 is CASSLRQIQETQYF. The CDR3 DNA follows: TGTGCCAGCAGCTTAAGACAGATCCAAGAGACCCAGTACTTC. Looking up the rest from reference TRBV7-2 and TRBJ2-5 gives the full variable domain: GAGVSQSPSNKVTEKGKDVELRCDPISGHTALYWYRQSLGQGLEFLIYFQGNSAPDKSGLPSDRFSAERTGGSVSTLTIQRTQQEDSAVYLCASSLRQIQETQYFGPGTRLLVL.

This chain's CDR3 is CASSSEGWGLINYGYTF. In DNA, the CDR3 is TGTGCCAGCAGCAGCGAAGGTTGGGGACTAATTAACTATGGCTACACCTTC. This chain joins TRBV5-4 and TRBJ1-2; a possible D gene is TRBD1 (5 bases). The V gene lost 4 bases and the J gene lost 1 base, with 20 bases spanning the gap. The germline CDR1 and CDR2 sequences are SGHNT and YYREEE (reference sequence). This CDR3 region has 17 residues.

This clone has more than one count but fewer than ten. The chain joins TRBV5-1 to TRBJ2-1, with D perhaps TRBD2 (5 bases). Germline CDR1 reads SGHRS; CDR2 reads YFSETQ. The CDR3 is 15 residues long. With 3 bases removed from V and 5 bases from J, the gap between germline ends came to 15 bases. The CDR3 bases are TGCGCCAGCAGCTATCTTGATTTGGGAGACAATGAGCAGTTCTTC. It yields the protein CASSYLDLGDNEQFF.

This chain joins TRBV5-4 and TRBJ2-1, with TRBD1 as a possible D gene (5 bases). V dropped 4 bases and J dropped 6 bases, with 11 bases sitting between them. The CDR3 runs 13 residues. Germline V gene data show CDR1 as SGHNT and CDR2 as YYREEE (reference sequence). In DNA form, the CDR3 reads TGTGCCAGCAGCATCGACAGTTTCAATGAGCAGTTCTTC. As protein: CASSIDSFNEQFF.

This chain links TRBV5-4 with TRBJ1-2, with 7 nucleotides matching TRBD1. CDR1 is SGHNT, CDR2 YYREEE, per germline (reference sequence). This CDR3 contains 14 residues. V lost 4 bases and J lost 2; bases outside the gene matches: 5. The CDR3 DNA sequence: TGTGCCAGCAGCCCGGACAGGTCCAACTATGGCTACACCTTC. As protein: CASSPDRSNYGYTF.

This chain connects TRBV19 to TRBJ2-1; D ambiguous. CDR1 is LNHDA, CDR2 SQIVND, per germline (reference sequence). V dropped 7 bases and J dropped 3 bases, with 19 bases sitting between them. The CDR3 totals 16 residues. This CDR3 is CASTTSADRFYNEQFF. The CDR3 DNA follows: TGTGCCAGTACTACTTCCGCGGACCGCTTCTACAATGAGCAGTTCTTC.

This chain links TRBV18 with TRBJ2-1, with 7 bases lining up with TRBD2. After removal of 5 bases from V and 7 bases from J, the junction contained 14 bases not matched to a gene. CDR3 length equals 16 residues. Germline CDR1 and CDR2: KGHSH and LQKENI. Written as DNA, the CDR3 is TGTGCCAGCTCAGACCAGGGACTACTCGAAGGGAATGAGCAGTTCTTC. This encodes CASSDQGLLEGNEQFF.

This rearrangement joins TRBV6-6 to TRBJ2-7, with D perhaps assigned TRBD1 or TRBD2 (5 bases each). V shed 11 bases and J shed 4 bases, with 18 bases lying between them. The CDR3 is made up of 13 amino acids. Looked up from germline, CDR1 is MNHNY and CDR2 is SVGAGI (reference sequence). CDR3 DNA: TGTGCCGTAGCGCCGGCAGGGTGGTACGAGCAGTACTTC. Translated, it gives CAVAPAGWYEQYF.

The gene calls are TRBV19 and TRBJ2-5, with TRBD1 as a possible D gene (6 bases). Germline V gives CDR1 LNHDA, CDR2 SQIVND (reference sequence). CDR3 length: 12 amino acids. Trimming left V 8 bases short and J 7 bases short, with 14 bases between. The CDR3 DNA reads TGTGCCAGTGGGACACCCCAGCGGACCCAGTACTTC. Protein: CASGTPQRTQYF.

The CDR3 sequence is CATSLIDISNIQYF. The CDR3 DNA is TGTGCCACCAGCTTGATTGACATTAGTAACATTCAGTACTTC. The chain is built from TRBV15 and TRBJ2-4; D is undetermined. Germline CDR1 is LNHNV and CDR2 is YYDKDF (reference sequence). Between the trimmed V and J ends, which lost 5 bases and 7 bases, there was a span of 15 bases. The CDR3 is 14 amino acids. Full variable domain (outside the CDR3, taken from reference TRBV15 and TRBJ2-4): DAMVIQNPRYQVTQFGKPVTLSCSQTLNHNVMYWYQQKSSQAPKLLFHYYDKDFNNEADTPDNFQSRRPNTSFCFLDIRSPGLGDTAMYLCATSLIDISNIQYFGAGTRLSVL.